This TCR beta chain was captured by sequencing in a study of T cell responses to AZD1222 COVID-19 vaccine. Whole-study findings and limits: The study reported that nearly half of spike-specific TCRs target unmutated variant regions.

CDR3 length equals 17 residues. Germline V gene sequence: CDR1 MNHNS, CDR2 SASEGT. V dropped 2 bases and J dropped 0; count of bases not matched to a gene: 9. Profiled with immunoSEQ multiplex PCR; TCRdb holds only in-frame clones, not every one. In the table there are roughly 140,000 clones, about 91% of which are singletons. Remarks on this clone: The antigen remains undetermined.

The chain couples TRBV6-1 to TRBJ2-7; 8 bases agree with TRBD2. The TCR sequence derives from an adult in good health. The material sequenced was peripheral blood, taken on day 0 of MenACWY control vaccination. CDR3: CASSEYFSGTSSYEQYF. CDR3 DNA sequence: TGTGCCAGCAGTGAATACTTTAGCGGGACCAGCTCCTACGAGCAGTACTTC.